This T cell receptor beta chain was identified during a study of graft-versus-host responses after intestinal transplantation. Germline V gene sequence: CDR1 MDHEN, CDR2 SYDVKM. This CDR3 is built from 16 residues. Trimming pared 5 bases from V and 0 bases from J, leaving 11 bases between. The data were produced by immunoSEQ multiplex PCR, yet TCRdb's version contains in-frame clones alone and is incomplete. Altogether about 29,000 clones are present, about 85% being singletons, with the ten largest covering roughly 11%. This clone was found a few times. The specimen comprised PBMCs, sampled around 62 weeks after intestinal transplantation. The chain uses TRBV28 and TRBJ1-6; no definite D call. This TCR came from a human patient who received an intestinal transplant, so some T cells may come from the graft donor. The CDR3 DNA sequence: TGTGCCAGCAGTCGAATGACTGCCTCCTATAATTCACCCCTCCACTTT. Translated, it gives CASSRMTASYNSPLHF.